These T cell receptor beta chains were read from a single sample in a study of CD8 T cells in ankylosing spondylitis. Each CDR3 protein gets one entry after TCRdb re-called the 5' RACE reads with MiXCR. The table lists hundreds of thousands of distinct CDR3 sequences, roughly 27% of them singletons. The sample was blood, either unsorted or a sorted T cell fraction (not recorded which). The receptors come from a male donor with ankylosing spondylitis. CDR3s include the opening cysteine and the closing phenylalanine or tryptophan. Fields, in order: clone size, D gene, V gene, J gene, CDR3 DNA, CDR3 protein. The D gene is left open where the match is weak. A clone size is listed for some rows: how often the clone was seen (once, few, many), or a class if it is expanded.

.	TRBD1	TRBV7-9	TRBJ2-4	TGTGCCAGCAGCTTAGGGGGACAGAACATTCAGTACTTC	CASSLGGQNIQYF
few	.	TRBV6-1	TRBJ2-3	TGTGCCAGCAGTGAAGCGCTTCAGGGCCCAGATACGCAGTATTTT	CASSEALQGPDTQYF
few	.	TRBV10-1	TRBJ2-5	TGCGCCAGCAGTGAGTCGGGCAGGGAACAAGAGACCCAGTACTTC	CASSESGREQETQYF
.	.	TRBV20-1	TRBJ1-1	TGCAGTGCTAGGCCAGGGCCCGCGCATGGAGCTTTCTTT	CSARPGPAHGAFF
many	.	TRBV7-9	TRBJ2-3	TGTGCCAGCAGCTTGTTAGGAGATACGCAGTATTTT	CASSLLGDTQYF
few	.	TRBV25-1	TRBJ1-2	TGTGCCAGCAGTGAACAGAACTATGGCTACACCTTC	CASSEQNYGYTF
.	TRBD2	TRBV6-2/TRBV6-3	TRBJ2-2	TGTGCCAGCAGTTACGGGACTAGCGGTGCCGGGGAGCTGTTTTTT	CASSYGTSGAGELFF
.	.	TRBV20-1	TRBJ2-5	TGCAGTGCTAGAGGGCCCTTGGGCCAAGAGACCCAGTACTTC	CSARGPLGQETQYF
.	.	TRBV4-2	TRBJ1-6	TGTGCCAGCAGCCAAGATGGTCTGAGTAACTCCTATAATTCACCCCTCCACTTT	CASSQDGLSNSYNSPLHF
few	TRBD1	TRBV6-5	TRBJ2-2	TGTGCCAGCAGTTACCGACAGGGGGCAAGCGGGGAGCTGTTTTTT	CASSYRQGASGELFF
.	.	TRBV20-1	TRBJ1-1	TGCAGTGCTCAGTTTGGACCGAACACTGAAGCTTTCTTT	CSAQFGPNTEAFF
.	.	TRBV7-9	TRBJ2-7	TGTGCCAGCAGCTTAGCTGGGCAGGCCTACGAGCAGTACTTC	CASSLAGQAYEQYF
.	.	TRBV7-2	TRBJ1-6	TGTGCCAGCAGCCCGAGTGGTTCACCCCTCCACTTT	CASSPSGSPLHF
few	.	TRBV7-2	TRBJ1-5	TGTGCCAGCAGCGCCATTACGCAGGGGCCCTGGCATTTT	CASSAITQGPWHF
.	.	TRBV4-2	TRBJ2-3	TGTGCCAGCAGCCAAGATACCGCTAGCGTAAGCACAGATACGCAGTATTTT	CASSQDTASVSTDTQYF
few	.	TRBV11-3	TRBJ1-1	TGTGCCAGCAGCTTAGGACAGGCGTTTCCGAACACTGAAGCTTTCTTT	CASSLGQAFPNTEAFF
few	.	TRBV27	TRBJ2-2	TGTGCCAGCAGTCTACAGGGATCGGACACCGGGGAGCTGTTTTTT	CASSLQGSDTGELFF
few	.	TRBV4-1	TRBJ2-5	TGCGCCAGCAGCCAAGCCGGCCACGGGACCCAGTACTTC	CASSQAGHGTQYF
few	.	TRBV20-1	TRBJ2-3	TGCAGTGCTCAAGGGGGGAGCGGGACAGAGGATACGCAGTATTTT	CSAQGGSGTEDTQYF
few	.	TRBV24-1	TRBJ2-3	TGTGCCACCAGTGATTTGTCTAGCACAGATACGCAGTATTTT	CATSDLSSTDTQYF
.	TRBD1	TRBV7-2	TRBJ2-7	TGTGCCAGCAGCCAGGACAGGGTATATTACGAGCAGTACTTC	CASSQDRVYYEQYF
.	TRBD2	TRBV11-2	TRBJ2-5	TGTGCCACGGGGGGGGCCGCCTACCAAGAGACCCAGTACTTC	CATGGAAYQETQYF
few	TRBD1	TRBV10-3	TRBJ1-2	TGTGCCATCAGCCGGGACAGCTATGGCTACACCTTC	CAISRDSYGYTF